This entry describes one TCR beta chain. The antigen is undetermined. These data originate in a study of identical twins. TCRdb re-analysed the 5' RACE reads in MiXCR, keeping a single row per CDR3 protein. Here the sample spans under 900,000 distinct CDR3 sequences, 15% to 20% being singletons. The study, taken as a whole, reports: Monozygotic twin pairs showed more out-of-frame TCR alpha sharing than models estimated. The degree of excess twin sharing was weaker in beta out-of-frame sequences.

Germline V gene sequence: CDR1 SGHTA, CDR2 FQGNSA. The CDR3 runs to 16 residues. The J segment lost 7 bases and the V segment lost 1 base, leaving 11 bases of the junction unmatched. The same data also went into a second study, on T cells expressing NK-cell markers. That paper adds: Repertoire data for TCR beta were derived from sorted T cells (CD3+CD56+NKG2C+, CD3+CD56+NKG2C- and CD3+CD56-NKG2C+).

The J gene is TRBJ2-7, the V gene TRBV7-2; 9 nucleotides align to TRBD2. The TCR sequence derives from a woman aged 18-30 years in good health. The sample consisted of PBMCs. The CDR3 loop is CASSLVPSGRMGEQYF. The DNA for the CDR3 is TGTGCCAGCAGCTTAGTGCCCAGCGGGAGGATGGGGGAGCAGTACTTC.